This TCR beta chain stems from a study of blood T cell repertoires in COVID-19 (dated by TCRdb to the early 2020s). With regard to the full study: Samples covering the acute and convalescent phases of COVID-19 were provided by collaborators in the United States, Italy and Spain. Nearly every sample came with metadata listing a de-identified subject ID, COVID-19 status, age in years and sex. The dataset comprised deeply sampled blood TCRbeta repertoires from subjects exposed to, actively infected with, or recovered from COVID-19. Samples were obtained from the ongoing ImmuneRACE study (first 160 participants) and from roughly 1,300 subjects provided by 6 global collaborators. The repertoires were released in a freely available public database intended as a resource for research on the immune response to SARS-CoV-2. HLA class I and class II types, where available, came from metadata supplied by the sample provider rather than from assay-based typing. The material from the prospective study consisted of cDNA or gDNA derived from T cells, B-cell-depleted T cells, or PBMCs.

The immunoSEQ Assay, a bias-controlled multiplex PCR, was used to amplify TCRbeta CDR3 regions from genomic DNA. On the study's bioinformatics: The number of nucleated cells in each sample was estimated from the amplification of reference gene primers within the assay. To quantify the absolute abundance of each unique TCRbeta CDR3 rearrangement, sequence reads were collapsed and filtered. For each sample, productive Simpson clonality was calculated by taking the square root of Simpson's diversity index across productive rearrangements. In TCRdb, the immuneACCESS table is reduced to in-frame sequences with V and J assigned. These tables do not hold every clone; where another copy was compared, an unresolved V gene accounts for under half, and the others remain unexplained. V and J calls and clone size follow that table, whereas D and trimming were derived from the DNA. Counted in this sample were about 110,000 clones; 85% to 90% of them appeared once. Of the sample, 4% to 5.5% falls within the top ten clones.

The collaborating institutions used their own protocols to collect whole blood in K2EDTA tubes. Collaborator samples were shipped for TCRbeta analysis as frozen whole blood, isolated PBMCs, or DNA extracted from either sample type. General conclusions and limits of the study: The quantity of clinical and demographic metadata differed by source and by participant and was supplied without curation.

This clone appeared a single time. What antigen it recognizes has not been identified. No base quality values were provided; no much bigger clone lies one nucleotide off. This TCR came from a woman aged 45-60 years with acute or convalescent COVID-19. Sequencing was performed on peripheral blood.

The CDR3 protein is CASSLGLLRDREAGELFF. The nucleotides are TGTGCCAGCAGCTTAGGGCTTCTCCGGGACAGGGAGGCCGGGGAGCTGTTTTTT. The rearrangement joined TRBV11-2 to TRBJ2-2; 9 bases in the middle match TRBD1. Trimming accounts for 1 base at V and 6 bases at J, while the number of junction bases matched to no gene is 12. CDR1 and CDR2, looked up from the germline V gene, are SGHAT and FQNNGV. Counted from cysteine to phenylalanine, this CDR3 has 18 amino acids. The CDR3 DNA has 54 bases and is translated from base 1.